This passage covers 6 T cell receptor beta chains from one sample sequenced in a study of T cell changes during pregnancy in multiple sclerosis. Method: immunoSEQ multiplex PCR; TCRdb's copy keeps in-frame clones and lacks some. The table includes roughly 64,000 clones, around nine tenths detected once. The specimen comprised peripheral blood, sampled in the second trimester of pregnancy. These receptors all stem from a female donor with multiple sclerosis, enrolled in a pregnancy study.

The chain joins TRBV28 to TRBJ2-7; 8 nucleotides line up with TRBD2. The CDR3 is 14 amino acids. The germline V gene has CDR1 MDHEN and CDR2 SYDVKM. V gave up 6 bases and J gave up 5 bases; unmatched junction bases: 9. This CDR3 reads CASRTSGRGNEQYF. CDR3 nucleotide sequence: TGTGCCAGCAGAACGAGCGGGAGAGGGAACGAGCAGTACTTC.

This sequence joins TRBV25-1 and TRBJ2-6; tentative D call: TRBD1 (5 bases). CDR1 MGHDK and CDR2 SYGVNS come from the germline V gene. The CDR3 length is 18 residues. V lost 1 base to trimming and J lost 1 base, with 14 bases between them. The CDR3 sequence is CASSESPGFPSGANVLTF. The CDR3 DNA reads as TGTGCCAGCAGTGAATCCCCAGGGTTCCCATCTGGGGCCAACGTCCTGACTTTC. The full variable domain, in which reference TRBV25-1 and TRBJ2-6 provide the parts outside the CDR3, is EADIYQTPRYLVIGTGKKITLECSQTMGHDKMYWYQQDPGMELHLIHYSYGVNSTEKGDLSSESTVSRIRTEHFPLTLESARPSHTSQYLCASSESPGFPSGANVLTFGAGSRLTVL.

V gene TRBV6-5 combines with J gene TRBJ2-6; D call uncertain. The V gene lost 5 bases and the J gene lost 2 bases, with 7 bases spanning the gap. The CDR3 runs to 14 residues. CDR1 and CDR2 (germline): MNHEY, SVGAGI. CDR3 sequence (DNA): TGTGCCAGCAGTATAACAGCTGGGGCCAACGTCCTGACTTTC. The encoded protein is CASSITAGANVLTF.

The rearrangement uses TRBV7-2 and TRBJ2-1; weak D call: TRBD2 (5 bases). The CDR3 sequence is 13 residues long. In germline, CDR1 is SGHTA, CDR2 FQGNSA. Deletions cut 5 bases from V and 5 bases from J, with 10 bases between. DNA of the CDR3: TGTGCCAGCAGCACGCAACTAGACAATGAGCAGTTCTTC. This translates into CASSTQLDNEQFF.

This clone was observed a handful of times. This chain links TRBV9 with TRBJ2-7, with TRBD1 matching over 9 bases. The CDR3 is 16 residues long. Looked up from germline, CDR1 is SGDLS and CDR2 is YYNGEE. J lost 1 base, V lost 3 bases, and 8 bases had no gene match. CDR3 protein: CASSGGETGGSYEQYF. CDR3 bases: TGTGCCAGCAGCGGGGGTGAGACAGGGGGGTCCTACGAGCAGTACTTC.

The J gene is TRBJ2-1, the V gene TRBV7-9; D is possibly TRBD1 (5 bases). The CDR3 extends over 14 amino acids. Germline V gene data show CDR1 as SEHNR and CDR2 as FQNEAQ (reference sequence). V shed 5 bases and J shed 0 bases, with 8 bases lying between them. The CDR3 loop is CASSVTGSYNEQFF. In nucleotides, the CDR3 is TGTGCCAGCAGCGTTACAGGCTCCTACAATGAGCAGTTCTTC.